The rows below give T cell receptor beta chains drawn from one sample of a study of glioma-infiltrating T cells. Via MiXCR, TCRdb re-called the multiplex PCR reads, giving one row per CDR3 protein. The sample carries some 100,000 distinct CDR3 sequences, 25% to 30% recorded once. Sequenced material: glioma tissue, nonneoplastic brain tissue, or PBMCs (not recorded which). These TCRs come from a human donor with low-grade glioma or glioblastoma, undergoing nonglioma brain surgery, or in good health (not recorded which). CDR3s include the opening cysteine and the closing phenylalanine or tryptophan. A D gene is named only where the DNA matches it firmly. Size values are once, few and many counts, or a class for expanded clones, and some rows have none.

CDR3nt,CDR3aa,d_gene,abundance,v_gene,j_gene
TGCAGTGCTAGAGATGTCGCAGGATCCTACCAAGAGACCCAGTACTTC,CSARDVAGSYQETQYF,NA,many,TRBV20-1,TRBJ2-5
TGTGCCAGCAGTTCTCCGGGGGGCGTTGCCGACCGCACAGATACGCAGTATTTT,CASSSPGGVADRTDTQYF,NA,many,TRBV6-1,TRBJ2-3
TGCAGCGTTGGGACGGAAGATGGCTACACCTTC,CSVGTEDGYTF,NA,once,TRBV29-1,TRBJ1-2
TGTGCCAGCAGCCAAGATCCTAGCGGGGGTTACTCCTACAATGAGCAGTTCTTC,CASSQDPSGGYSYNEQFF,TRBD2,many,TRBV4-2,TRBJ2-1
TGTGCCAGCAGTTACGTGGGACTAAAGGGCCAGCCCCAGCATTTT,CASSYVGLKGQPQHF,NA,many,TRBV6-2/TRBV6-3,TRBJ1-5
TGCGCCAGCAGCCGGGACAGGGAGGTTGTAGAGACCCAGTACTTC,CASSRDREVVETQYF,TRBD1,NA,TRBV5-1,TRBJ2-5
TGTGCCACCAGTGATCTGTACAATGAGCAGTTCTTC,CATSDLYNEQFF,NA,many,TRBV24-1,TRBJ2-1
TGTGCCAGCAGTTGGACGGGAGACACTGAAGCTTTCTTT,CASSWTGDTEAFF,NA,many,TRBV27,TRBJ1-1
TGTGCCAGCAGCTTGCTGCTGACAGGGGGACTCTCCTACGAGCAGTACTTC,CASSLLLTGGLSYEQYF,TRBD1,few,TRBV5-4,TRBJ2-7
TGCGCCAGCAGCCCCGCGGGGGCGCGTGATACGCAGTATTTT,CASSPAGARDTQYF,NA,NA,TRBV6-1,TRBJ2-3
TGTGCCAGCAGCTTCCCCCTCCTGGCCTACACCGGGGAGCTGTTTTTT,CASSFPLLAYTGELFF,NA,many,TRBV7-2,TRBJ2-2
TGCAGCGTTGGGGAGGGGGGGGCGAACACTGAAGCTTTCTTT,CSVGEGGANTEAFF,NA,NA,TRBV29-1,TRBJ1-1
TGCGCCAGCAGCCAAGGGGGCAGGGGGAATGAGCAGTTCTTC,CASSQGGRGNEQFF,TRBD1,many,TRBV4-3,TRBJ2-1
TGTGCCAGCAGTTACGGCGGAGGAGATGCGCAGTACTTC,CASSYGGGDAQYF,NA,many,TRBV6-2/TRBV6-3,TRBJ2-7
TGCAGTGCTAGAGCCCGCTGGGGACTAGCGGGGGAAAAATTCCAAGAGACCCAGTACTTC,CSARARWGLAGEKFQETQYF,TRBD2,many,TRBV20-1,TRBJ2-5
TGTGCCAGCAGTTTCGGACAGGCTCCCACTGAAGCTTTCTTT,CASSFGQAPTEAFF,TRBD1,many,TRBV28,TRBJ1-1
TGTGCCACCTTATCAGCCGGGACTAGCGACCACGAGCAGTACTTC,CATLSAGTSDHEQYF,TRBD2,many,TRBV28,TRBJ2-7
TGTGCCAGTAGTACCGGACTATCGGGATCCACAGATACGCAGTATTTT,CASSTGLSGSTDTQYF,NA,NA,TRBV19,TRBJ2-3
TGTGCCAGCAGCCCCCAGGGGGCTTCGGCCAATGAGCAGTTCTTC,CASSPQGASANEQFF,TRBD1,NA,TRBV12-3/TRBV12-4,TRBJ2-1
TGTGCCAGCAGTGAACCCGGGACTACGAAATTTGAGCAGTTCTTC,CASSEPGTTKFEQFF,TRBD2,many,TRBV25-1,TRBJ2-1
TGCAGCGTGACCTCGGACGAGGCCTACGAGCAGTACTTC,CSVTSDEAYEQYF,NA,many,TRBV29-1,TRBJ2-7
TGCGCCAGCAGCTTGGGAATCCGGACCACAGATACGCAGTATTTT,CASSLGIRTTDTQYF,NA,many,TRBV5-1,TRBJ2-3
TGTGCCAGCAGCGCTAGGACAGGGGGCGATTTAGACACTGAAGCTTTCTTT,CASSARTGGDLDTEAFF,TRBD1,NA,TRBV5-4,TRBJ1-1
TGCAGCGTTGCTTTCGGAGGGGGGCCCTACGAGCAGTACTTC,CSVAFGGGPYEQYF,NA,NA,TRBV29-1,TRBJ2-7
TGCGCCAGCAGCTTGTTCCCGGACAGGGAGGCGGGAATGAGAGAGACCCAGTACTTC,CASSLFPDREAGMRETQYF,TRBD1,many,TRBV5-1,TRBJ2-5
TGCAGTGCTGAGGGACAGGGTGTAGGCTACAATGAGCAGTTCTTC,CSAEGQGVGYNEQFF,TRBD1,many,TRBV20-1,TRBJ2-1
TGTGCCAGCCGCCCCCCCCGCCCTGGAAACACCATATATTTT,CASRPPRPGNTIYF,NA,few,TRBV12-3/TRBV12-4,TRBJ1-3
TGTGCCAGCAGTTCGAAGCAGCCGGGACTAGGTGAGCAGTTCTTC,CASSSKQPGLGEQFF,TRBD2,many,TRBV6-2/TRBV6-3,TRBJ2-1
TGTGCCAGCAGTCGCAGGGGGGATGAACCCCAGTACTTC,CASSRRGDEPQYF,NA,many,TRBV6-1,TRBJ2-5
TGCAGCGTTAAATACAGGGAGTTGGCCACTGAAGCTTTCTTT,CSVKYRELATEAFF,NA,many,TRBV29-1,TRBJ1-1
TGTGCCAGCAGCTTAGTCCAGACAGGGCCTAATCAGCCCCAGCATTTT,CASSLVQTGPNQPQHF,TRBD1,many,TRBV7-2,TRBJ1-5
TGTGCCAGCAGCTTAACTCGGGACAGGCACTACGAGCAGTACTTC,CASSLTRDRHYEQYF,TRBD1,NA,TRBV5-6,TRBJ2-7
TGTGCCAGCAGTTATGGGCTGGATAATGAACTGTTCTTT,CASSYGLDNELFF,NA,NA,TRBV6-2/TRBV6-3,TRBJ2-1
TGTGCCATGGGGGCGGACAGGAATGAGCAGTTCTTC,CAMGADRNEQFF,TRBD1,many,TRBV10-3,TRBJ2-1
TGTGCCAGCAGTAGACAGGAGTGGAACGAGCAGTACTTC,CASSRQEWNEQYF,NA,many,TRBV12-3/TRBV12-4,TRBJ2-7
TGCAGTGCTCCGAAACAGGGCTACGAGCAGTACTTC,CSAPKQGYEQYF,NA,many,TRBV20-1,TRBJ2-7
TGCGCCAGCAGCCAAGAATGGGCCGGAAGCTCCTACAATGAGCAGTTCTTC,CASSQEWAGSSYNEQFF,NA,NA,TRBV4-3,TRBJ2-1
TGCAGCGTTGGACAGGGGATCGGGGACGGGGAGCTGTTTTTT,CSVGQGIGDGELFF,TRBD1,NA,TRBV29-1,TRBJ2-2
TGTGCCATCAGCGGGACAGACTATGGCTACACCTTC,CAISGTDYGYTF,TRBD1,many,TRBV10-3,TRBJ1-2
TGTGACAGTAGCAGGGGAGCGGGACGCCAAGCCTACGAGCAGTACTTC,CDSSRGAGRQAYEQYF,NA,NA,TRBV19,TRBJ2-7
TGCAGCGCCCGAGGGGTCCAGGGGGTTGGCGGGGAGCTGTTTTTT,CSARGVQGVGGELFF,TRBD1,many,TRBV29-1,TRBJ2-2